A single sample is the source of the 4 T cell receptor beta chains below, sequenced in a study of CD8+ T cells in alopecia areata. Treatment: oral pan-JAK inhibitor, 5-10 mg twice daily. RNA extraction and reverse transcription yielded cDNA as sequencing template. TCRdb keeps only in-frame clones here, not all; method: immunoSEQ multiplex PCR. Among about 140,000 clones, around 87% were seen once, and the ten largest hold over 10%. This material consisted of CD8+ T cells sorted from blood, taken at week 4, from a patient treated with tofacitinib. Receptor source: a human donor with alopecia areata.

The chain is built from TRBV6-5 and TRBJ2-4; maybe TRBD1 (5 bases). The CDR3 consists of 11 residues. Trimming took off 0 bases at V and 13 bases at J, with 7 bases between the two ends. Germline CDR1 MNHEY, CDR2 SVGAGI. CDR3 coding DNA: TGTGCCAGCAGTTACTCGACAGCCCAGTACTTC. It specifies CASSYSTAQYF.

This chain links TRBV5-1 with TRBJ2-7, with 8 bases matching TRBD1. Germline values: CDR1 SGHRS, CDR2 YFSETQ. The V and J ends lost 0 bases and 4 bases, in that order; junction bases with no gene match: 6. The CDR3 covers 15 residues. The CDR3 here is CASSLEQGVGYEQYF. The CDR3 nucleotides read TGCGCCAGCAGCTTGGAACAGGGGGTTGGATACGAGCAGTACTTC.

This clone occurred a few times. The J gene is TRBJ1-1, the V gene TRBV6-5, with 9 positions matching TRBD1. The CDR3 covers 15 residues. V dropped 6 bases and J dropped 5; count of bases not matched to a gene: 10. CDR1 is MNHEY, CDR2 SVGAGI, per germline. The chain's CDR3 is CASRDQGQGITEAFF. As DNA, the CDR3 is TGTGCCAGCAGAGACCAGGGACAGGGTATTACTGAAGCTTTCTTT.

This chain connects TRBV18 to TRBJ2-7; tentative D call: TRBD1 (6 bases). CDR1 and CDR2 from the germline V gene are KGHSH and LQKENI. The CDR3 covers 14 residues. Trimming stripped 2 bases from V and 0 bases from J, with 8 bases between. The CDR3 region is CASSPWDTSYEQYF. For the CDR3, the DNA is TGTGCCAGCTCACCATGGGACACCTCCTACGAGCAGTACTTC.